Each of the 18 T cell receptor beta chains below was sequenced from the same sample in a study of response to subunit inactivated influenza vaccine. MiXCR, run by TCRdb on the RT-PCR reads, gives a single entry per CDR3 protein. Of 300,000 to 350,000 distinct CDR3 sequences detected, approximately 23% appear once; the ten largest clones hold 10%. Sequencing used PBMCs from blood, obtained about 20 months after vaccination. Receptors were obtained from a man aged 50-75 years who received an inactivated influenza vaccine.

J is TRBJ1-5 and V is TRBV12-3 or TRBV12-4; D is uncertain. Trimming shortened V by 6 bases and J by 5 bases, and 8 bases separated the two germline ends. The CDR3 is made up of 12 amino acids. The CDR3 DNA reads TGTGCCAGCAGCCCAAACCATCAGCCCCAGCATTTT. This encodes CASSPNHQPQHF.

This clonotype appeared a few times. The chain joins TRBV7-2 to TRBJ1-2; D is perhaps TRBD1 (6 bases). V shed 7 bases and J shed 1 base, with 13 bases lying between them. Germline CDR1 is SGHTA and CDR2 is FQGNSA. The CDR3 length is 14 residues. The CDR3 nucleotides are TGTGCCAGCAAGAAGGGGGTGTTTAACTATGGCTACACCTTC. This sequence encodes CASKKGVFNYGYTF.

The J gene is TRBJ1-5, the V gene TRBV4-1; 8 bases align to TRBD1. Germline-derived CDR1 and CDR2 are MGHRA and YSYEKL. The CDR3 has 15 amino acids. Trimming cost V 3 bases and J 6 bases; bases outside gene matches: 7. CDR3 nucleotide sequence: TGCGCCAGCAGCCAGGACAGGGCGACAGGTCAGCCCCAGCATTTT. It translates to CASSQDRATGQPQHF.

The CDR3 DNA follows: TGTGCCACCAGTGAGGCAGGACCCTACAATGAGCAGTTCTTC. It encodes CATSEAGPYNEQFF. This chain joins TRBV24-1 and TRBJ2-1, with D uncertain. The length of the CDR3 is 14 residues. Germline V lookup: CDR1 KGHDR, CDR2 SFDVKD. Trimming removed 4 bases at V and 2 bases at J, with 8 bases between.

This clonotype has only a few counts. V and J are TRBV20-1 and TRBJ2-1; TRBD1 matches 7 bases. Germline V gene sequence: CDR1 DFQATT, CDR2 SNEGSKA (reference sequence). The CDR3 is made up of 14 amino acids. Trimming removed 4 bases from V and 7 bases from J; junction bases left unmatched: 10. CDR3 coding DNA: TGCAGTGCTACTGACAGGGTCATCAGGAATGAGCAGTTCTTC. This gives the protein CSATDRVIRNEQFF.

In its sample, this clonotype was seen a few times. The V call is TRBV7-2, the J call TRBJ2-5; 12 bases fit TRBD1. Germline-derived CDR1 and CDR2 are SGHTA and FQGNSA. The length of the CDR3 is 16 residues. V trimming: 5 bases; J trimming: 7 bases; junction bases outside the gene matches: 11. The CDR3 spells CASSVFGDRGRRTQYF. The CDR3 DNA follows: TGTGCCAGCAGCGTTTTCGGGGACAGGGGGCGTCGGACCCAGTACTTC.

This clonotype was recorded many times. The J gene is TRBJ1-2, the V gene TRBV12-3 or TRBV12-4; D remains unclear. The V gene lost 6 bases and the J gene lost 0 bases, with 8 bases spanning the gap. This CDR3 is 13 amino acids long. CDR3 DNA: TGTGCCAGCAGACAGAGCACTAACTATGGCTACACCTTC. Its protein is CASRQSTNYGYTF.

This clonotype was seen a few times. The V and J genes are TRBV18 and TRBJ2-3; 10 positions match TRBD2. V lost 5 bases and J lost 2; bases outside the gene matches: 4. The CDR3 contains 15 residues. Germline lookup yields CDR1 KGHSH and CDR2 LQKENI. CDR3 in DNA: TGTGCCAGCTCATACACTAGCGGGACCACAGATACGCAGTATTTT. Residues: CASSYTSGTTDTQYF.

This clonotype has only a few counts. V usage is TRBV12-3 or TRBV12-4 and J usage is TRBJ1-2; TRBD1 matches at 9 bases. Unmatched junction bases numbered 4, after V lost 5 bases and J lost 6 bases. The CDR3 length is 13 residues. The chain's CDR3 is CASSAYRGHGYTF. CDR3 nucleotide sequence: TGTGCCAGCAGTGCCTACAGGGGGCATGGCTACACCTTC.

J is TRBJ1-1 and V is TRBV20-1, with D uncertain. The CDR3 covers 12 residues. CDR1 and CDR2 from the germline V gene are DFQATT and SNEGSKA (reference sequence). V was trimmed by 3 bases and J by 3 bases, leaving 8 bases between them. The DNA of the CDR3 is TGCAGTGCTAGGAAGTCTCACACTGAAGCTTTCTTT. Its protein is CSARKSHTEAFF.

The chain uses TRBV5-1 and TRBJ1-6, with unresolved D. The V end was cut by 5 bases, the J end by 10 bases, with 16 bases between. Germline lookup yields CDR1 SGHRS and CDR2 YFSETQ. The CDR3 totals 14 residues. The CDR3 coding sequence is TGCGCCAGCAGAGAGGGAGCTAGTGGCTCACCCCTCCACTTT. Translated, it gives CASREGASGSPLHF.

This clonotype was observed at least ten times. V is TRBV11-2 and J is TRBJ1-2; maybe TRBD1 (6 bases). CDR1 is SGHAT and CDR2 is FQNNGV in the germline V gene. The CDR3 runs to 16 residues. The germline V and J ends were trimmed by 4 bases and 4 bases, with 19 bases remaining between them. CDR3 nucleotide sequence: TGTGCCAGCAGCTCCCCCGGACAGCAAGATCTCTATGGCTACACCTTC. Its protein is CASSSPGQQDLYGYTF.

The chain is built from TRBV7-9 and TRBJ2-7; tentatively, D is TRBD2 (6 bases). The CDR3 is made up of 15 amino acids. V was shortened by 0 bases and J by 0 bases, with 9 bases between the two germline ends. Per germline, CDR1 SEHNR and CDR2 FQNEAQ (reference sequence). CDR3 protein: CASSLAASASYEQYF. CDR3 coding DNA: TGTGCCAGCAGCTTAGCGGCTAGCGCCTCCTACGAGCAGTACTTC.

CDR3 nucleotides: TGTGCCAGCAGTTACATAGCGGGGGGAAACTACAATGAGCAGTTCTTC. Amino acids: CASSYIAGGNYNEQFF. This chain uses TRBV6-7 with TRBJ2-1; 10 positions agree with TRBD2. TRBV6-7 is reported as an ORF; its role is uncertain. The CDR3 is 16 residues long. Losses at the gene ends were 2 bases for V and 3 bases for J; bases not matched to a gene: 4.

The rearrangement uses TRBV2 and TRBJ1-4; tentative D call: TRBD1 (5 bases). V was clipped by 4 bases and J by 7 bases, with 13 bases between them. The CDR3 is 14 residues long. CDR1 SNHLY and CDR2 FYNNEI come from the germline V gene. This CDR3 reads CASSATGWGEKLFF. CDR3 DNA: TGTGCCAGCAGTGCTACAGGTTGGGGTGAAAAACTGTTTTTT.

The genes are TRBV18 and TRBJ2-7; D remains ambiguous. CDR3 length: 11 residues. Trimming removed 2 bases from V and 6 bases from J, with 5 bases in between. Germline V gene lookup returns CDR1 KGHSH and CDR2 LQKENI. The CDR3 protein is CASSPGFEQYF. The CDR3 nucleotides are TGTGCCAGCTCACCAGGGTTCGAGCAGTACTTC.

The chain links TRBV7-9 to TRBJ2-5; D remains ambiguous. From germline, CDR1 is SEHNR and CDR2 FQNEAQ (reference sequence). CDR3 size: 13 residues. With 6 bases removed from V and 3 bases from J, the gap between germline ends came to 11 bases. The CDR3 DNA sequence: TGTGCCAGCAGTATCCGAGGAGAAGAGACCCAGTACTTC. It specifies CASSIRGEETQYF.

This clonotype occurred a few times. V gene TRBV6-6 combines with J gene TRBJ2-7; D might be TRBD1 (6 bases). V was clipped by 4 bases and J by 1 base, with 8 bases between them. This CDR3 is 13 amino acids long. Germline V gene lookup returns CDR1 MNHNY and CDR2 SVGAGI (reference sequence). Written as DNA, the CDR3 is TGTGCCAGCAGTTTCAGGGGTTCCTACGAGCAGTACTTC. Its translation is CASSFRGSYEQYF.